The 11 T cell receptor beta chains in this list originate from one sample, sequenced in a study of OX40 agonist ivuxolimab in advanced cancers. Using immunoSEQ multiplex PCR, the repertoire was profiled, and TCRdb retains in-frame clones only, with some absent. The sample lists tens of thousands of clones; 60% to 85% were seen once. The sequenced sample was CD4+ or CD8+ T cells sorted from blood, obtained in a trial of the OX40 agonist ivuxolimab. The receptors stem from an adult with an advanced solid tumor such as melanoma, head and neck, liver or kidney cancer.

This clone appeared a single time. The chain combines TRBV5-1 with TRBJ2-7, with 7 bases matching TRBD1. The CDR3 totals 14 residues. Unmatched junction bases numbered 6, after V lost 4 bases and J lost 2 bases. The germline CDR1 and CDR2 sequences are SGHRS and YFSETQ. The CDR3, as DNA: TGCGCCAGCAGCGAGCCCGACAGGGCCTACGAGCAGTACTTC. Its protein product is CASSEPDRAYEQYF.

Only one count was recorded for this clone. This rearrangement joins TRBV27 to TRBJ2-5; TRBD1 is a possible D gene (6 bases). The CDR3 runs to 14 residues. V lost 7 bases, J lost 5 bases, and 17 bases lay in between. Germline CDR1 MNHEY, CDR2 SMNVEV (reference sequence). CDR3 residues: CASTTGQNLETQYF. The CDR3 coding sequence is TGTGCCAGCACCACAGGGCAGAACTTGGAGACCCAGTACTTC.

The gene calls are TRBV30 and TRBJ1-4; D is uncertain. This CDR3 is 13 amino acids long. Trimming removed 2 bases at V and 7 bases at J, with 11 bases between. Germline lookup yields CDR1 GTSNPN and CDR2 SVGIG (reference sequence). CDR3 residues: CAWSYPTSEKLFF. The CDR3 DNA is TGTGCCTGGAGTTATCCAACGAGTGAAAAACTGTTTTTT.

By share, this clone counts as medium-sized. The chain couples TRBV5-1 to TRBJ2-5; D not resolved. Germline loops: CDR1 SGHRS, CDR2 YFSETQ. The CDR3 loop spans 12 amino acids. V lost 2 bases to trimming and J lost 5 bases, with 7 bases between them. The CDR3 region is CASSFNQETQYF. The CDR3 nucleotides read TGCGCCAGCAGCTTTAATCAGGAGACCCAGTACTTC.

A few counts support this clone. The CDR3 bases are TGTGCCAGCAGCCGATGGACAGGGGGGGCCACGCTAGCCTACGAGCAGTACTTC. As protein: CASSRWTGGATLAYEQYF. The J gene is TRBJ2-7, the V gene TRBV5-6, with 10 positions matching TRBD1. The CDR3 has 18 residues. J lost 2 bases, V lost 4 bases, and 15 bases had no gene match. Germline CDR1 and CDR2: SGHDT and YYEEEE.

This sequence joins TRBV10-3 and TRBJ2-7; the D gene is possibly TRBD2 (5 bases). The CDR3 runs to 13 residues. The germline V gene has CDR1 ENHRY and CDR2 SYGVKD. The V gene lost 10 bases and the J gene lost 0 bases, with 13 bases spanning the gap. The DNA of the CDR3 is TGTGCCACCAAAGAGGGAAGCTCCTACGAGCAGTACTTC. Translating gives CATKEGSSYEQYF.

The rearrangement links TRBV11-3 to TRBJ1-2; the D gene is possibly TRBD1 (6 bases). Germline CDR1 SGHNT, CDR2 YENEEA. Trimming removed 4 bases from V and 6 bases from J, with 12 bases in between. The CDR3 length is 13 residues. CDR3 amino acids: CASSSDQGHGYTF. DNA for the CDR3: TGTGCCAGCAGCTCGGATCAGGGGCATGGCTACACCTTC.

The rearrangement links TRBV11-2 to TRBJ2-1; the match to TRBD2 covers 13 bases. CDR1 is SGHAT and CDR2 is FQNNGV in the germline V gene. The CDR3 is made up of 16 amino acids. J was trimmed by 3 bases and V by 6 bases; bases with no gene match: 5. CDR3 in DNA: TGTGCCAGCAGTGGAGGGACTAGCGGGATCTACAATGAGCAGTTCTTC. It specifies CASSGGTSGIYNEQFF.

This rearrangement joins TRBV19 to TRBJ2-7; 9 positions agree with TRBD1. The CDR3 is made up of 16 amino acids. In germline, CDR1 is LNHDA, CDR2 SQIVND (reference sequence). V lost 4 bases to trimming and J lost 5 bases; unmatched junction nucleotides: 12. In nucleotides, the CDR3 is TGTGCCAGTAGTAGGGGGACAGGGTCGAGTCGGAACGAGCAGTACTTC. Protein sequence: CASSRGTGSSRNEQYF.

The V call is TRBV27, the J call TRBJ2-1; D not certain. The V and J ends lost 1 base and 1 base respectively, with 8 bases between them. Per germline, CDR1 MNHEY and CDR2 SMNVEV (reference sequence). The CDR3 spans 15 residues. The CDR3 nucleotides read TGTGCCAGCAGTTTATTCGGCGGTTCCTACAATGAGCAGTTCTTC. Amino acid sequence: CASSLFGGSYNEQFF.

This clone was found once. The CDR3 region is CASSPPGAGGYTF. For the CDR3, the DNA is TGTGCCAGCAGCCCGCCGGGGGCAGGAGGCTACACCTTC. V gene TRBV11-2 combines with J gene TRBJ1-2; D is perhaps TRBD1 (6 bases). The CDR3 spans 13 residues. Trimming pared 5 bases from V and 8 bases from J, leaving 15 bases between. Germline V CDR1 and CDR2: SGHAT, FQNNGV.